This is a list of T cell receptor beta chains from one sample in a study of shared clonotypes between healthy human individuals. Sequencing used immunoSEQ multiplex PCR; TCRdb keeps in-frame clones, though not all of them. The table shows around 1.9 million clones, with 93% occurring only once. The sequencing sample was made of naive CD8+ T cells from PBMCs. These receptors originate from a man between 18 and 35 years old in good health. Some clones in this sample may be carry-over from other donors' samples. CDR3s leave out the opening cysteine and the closing phenylalanine or tryptophan.

v_call	cdr3_aa
TRBV11-1	ASSLRDSDWGELF
TRBV4-1	ASSQSWSSGNTIY
TRBV7-9	ASSLVSGGAEQF
TRBV27	ASRGSPGYEQY
TRBV9	ASSVDGGRDTQY
TRBV9	ASSVWGTNTGELF
TRBV27	ASSLLPPGNTIY
TRBV9	ASSVTGDSYEQY
TRBV28	ASSLGWREMGNEQF
TRBV10-2	ASRAGTLPRHDTQY
TRBV5-1	ASSLRGLGTEAF
TRBV7-9	ASSLVSGMGEQF
TRBV19	ASEDRHLNYGYT
TRBV28	ASGSARSGNTEAF
TRBV7-3	ASSFPSESTYNEQF
TRBV27	ASSRIRTGGTEAF
TRBV5-1	ASSLMNYGYT
TRBV27	ASSLTGRPREQY
TRBV7-9	ASSFGASNYGYT
TRBV4-1	ASSQRRTYVEQY
TRBV27	ASSRRGDYGYT
TRBV6-5	ASSYSTHTDTQY
TRBV6-9	ASSPGAETSGRWTDTQY
TRBV7-9	ASSLASHDEQF
TRBV6-1	ASSVRTLAGGETQY
TRBV6-1	ASSESPRASIYGYT
TRBV2	ASSGGEREEETQY
TRBV5-1	ASSRSQGDRGTDTQY